These 24 T cell receptor beta chains originate from one sample sequenced in a study of spatial heterogeneity in lung cancer. Time point: sample taken at primary tumor resection. TCRdb re-analysed the 5' RACE reads in MiXCR, keeping a single row per CDR3 protein. The sample carries over 15,000 distinct CDR3 sequences, 5% to 7% recorded once. Whole-study results and caveats: One measure, the expanded intratumoral alpha and beta TCR count, tracked tumor mutation counts.

These receptors have no known antigen. The material sequenced was lung tumor tissue, taken at surgery. The source is a female donor with early-stage non-small cell lung cancer.

This clonotype was picked up a small number of times. The chain employs TRBV4-2 and TRBJ2-1; 8 bases fit TRBD1. The CDR3 length is 17 residues. Germline CDR1 is LGHNA and CDR2 is YNFKEQ. The V gene end was trimmed by 3 bases and the J gene end by 5 bases; junction bases not matched to a gene: 12. CDR3 sequence: CASSQESTGTGDNEQFF. In DNA form, the CDR3 reads TGTGCCAGCAGCCAGGAATCCACCGGGACAGGAGACAATGAGCAGTTCTTC.

This clonotype showed up many times. The V call is TRBV29-1, the J call TRBJ2-5, with 7 bases identical to TRBD2. This CDR3 has 12 residues. J gave up 5 bases and V 7 bases, and 7 bases lay outside the gene matches. CDR1 and CDR2 from the germline V gene are SQVTM and ANQGSEA. CDR3: CSARLAGETQYF. The CDR3 DNA reads TGCAGCGCCCGACTAGCCGGGGAGACCCAGTACTTC.

In its sample, this clonotype was seen many times. The V call is TRBV19, the J call TRBJ2-2; D remains ambiguous. CDR3 length equals 13 residues. V was shortened by 7 bases and J by 3 bases, with 9 bases between the two germline ends. Germline lookup yields CDR1 LNHDA and CDR2 SQIVND (reference sequence). In DNA, the CDR3 is TGTGCCAGTAAGGGCAGCGACACCGGGGAGCTGTTTTTT. As protein: CASKGSDTGELFF.

In its sample, this clonotype was seen many times. This sequence joins TRBV29-1 and TRBJ1-2, with D unclear. Germline CDR1 is SQVTM and CDR2 is ANQGSEA. Trimming cost V 0 bases and J 2 bases, with 7 bases left between them. The CDR3 runs 13 residues. CDR3 sequence reads: CSVEDPRNYGYTF. The CDR3 DNA sequence: TGCAGCGTTGAAGATCCTAGAAACTATGGCTACACCTTC. The variable domain in full, with the rest retrieved from reference TRBV29-1 and TRBJ1-2, is SAVISQKPSRDICQRGTSLTIQCQVDSQVTMMFWYRQQPGQSLTLIATANQGSEATYESGFVIDKFPISRPNLTFSTLTVSNMSPEDSSIYLCSVEDPRNYGYTFGSGTRLTVV.

There are a few counts of this clonotype. The chain joins TRBV20-1 to TRBJ2-7, with TRBD2 identical over 8 bases. V gave up 6 bases and J gave up 5 bases; unmatched junction bases: 18. There are 16 residues in the CDR3. Germline V gene sequence: CDR1 DFQATT, CDR2 SNEGSKA (reference sequence). The CDR3 bases are TGCAGTGCCCGGCCTTGGGTTGGAGCGGGAGCTCACGAGCAGTACTTC. Amino acids: CSARPWVGAGAHEQYF.

This clonotype is classed as medium-sized. The V gene is TRBV18, the J gene TRBJ2-5; a possible D gene is TRBD2 (5 bases). This CDR3 comprises 14 residues. Trimming pared 3 bases from V and 4 bases from J, leaving 12 bases between. From germline, CDR1 is KGHSH and CDR2 LQKENI. The CDR3: CASSPKGGGETQYF. The DNA of the CDR3 is TGTGCCAGCTCACCTAAAGGTGGAGGAGAGACCCAGTACTTC.

This clonotype has more than one count but fewer than ten. The chain has TRBV9 and TRBJ1-1, with 7 bases that match TRBD1. The CDR3 has 14 amino acids. Germline V gives CDR1 SGDLS, CDR2 YYNGEE. V lost 3 bases, J lost 2 bases, and 4 bases stayed unmatched. The CDR3 spells CASSGGQINTEAFF. As DNA, the CDR3 is TGTGCCAGCAGCGGGGGACAGATCAACACTGAAGCTTTCTTT.

Ten or more counts support this clonotype. The chain's CDR3 is CASSADRHTEAFF. The CDR3, as DNA: TGTGCCAGCAGTGCCGACAGACACACTGAAGCTTTCTTT. The V and J genes are TRBV6-4 and TRBJ1-1, with D tentatively TRBD1 (5 bases). Germline V lookup: CDR1 MRHNA, CDR2 SNTAGT. The CDR3 extends over 13 amino acids. The V gene lost 4 bases and the J gene lost 3 bases, with 9 bases spanning the gap.

The J gene is TRBJ2-1, the V gene TRBV20-1, with TRBD2 matching over 14 bases. V was pared by 1 base and J by 13 bases, with 9 bases of the junction left unmatched. Germline CDR1 reads DFQATT; CDR2 reads SNEGSKA (reference sequence). CDR3 length: 15 amino acids. CDR3 residues: CSARVGTSGSPRQFF. The CDR3 nucleotides read TGCAGTGCTAGAGTGGGGACTAGCGGGAGCCCTAGACAGTTCTTC.

This clonotype was detected many times. The chain couples TRBV29-1 to TRBJ2-3; D ambiguous. Germline CDR1 SQVTM, CDR2 ANQGSEA. The CDR3 covers 16 residues. V was cut by 4 bases and J by 0 bases, with 17 bases left in between. DNA for the CDR3: TGCAGCGTTGTGGGTTTCGGCCTGGTGAGCACAGATACGCAGTATTTT. Residues: CSVVGFGLVSTDTQYF.

This clonotype came up many times. The J gene is TRBJ2-3, the V gene TRBV7-2, with 7 bases aligning to TRBD2. V trimming: 2 bases; J trimming: 2 bases; junction bases outside the gene matches: 4. The germline gives CDR1 SGHTA, CDR2 FQGNSA. This CDR3 spans 15 amino acids. CDR3 protein: CASSLISGATDTQYF. CDR3 DNA sequence: TGTGCCAGCAGCTTAATAAGCGGGGCCACAGATACGCAGTATTTT.

The CDR3 region has the DNA TGTGCCAGCAGCCACTCGGGACAGGGTCAAGAAAAACTGTTTTTT. This codes for CASSHSGQGQEKLFF. The chain recombines TRBV3-1 with TRBJ1-4; 9 positions agree with TRBD1. Germline trimming cut 3 bases from V and 8 bases from J; bases unmatched to any gene: 7. This CDR3 spans 15 amino acids. Germline V gives CDR1 LGHDT, CDR2 YNNKEL (reference sequence). The variable domain in full, with the rest retrieved from reference TRBV3-1 and TRBJ1-4, is DTAVSQTPKYLVTQMGNDKSIKCEQNLGHDTMYWYKQDSKKFLKIMFSYNNKELIINETVPNRFSPKSPDKAHLNLHINSLELGDSAVYFCASSHSGQGQEKLFFGSGTQLSVL.

This clonotype has a count of ten or more. The CDR3 spells CASSSGQGASYGYTF. CDR3 coding DNA: TGTGCCAGCAGTTCGGGACAGGGTGCTTCCTATGGCTACACCTTC. The chain recombines TRBV28 with TRBJ1-2, with 9 positions matching TRBD1. The trim removed 4 bases at V and 4 bases at J, leaving 7 bases unmatched. This CDR3 has 15 amino acids. Germline loops: CDR1 MDHEN, CDR2 SYDVKM.

This clonotype was counted many times. The genes are TRBV20-1 and TRBJ2-5; TRBD1 agrees at 12 bases. In germline, CDR1 is DFQATT, CDR2 SNEGSKA (reference sequence). There are 16 residues in the CDR3. The V gene end was trimmed by 1 base and the J gene end by 5 bases; junction bases not matched to a gene: 8. CDR3 bases: TGCAGTGCTAGAGGCTCCGGGACAGGGGGCGCCGAGACCCAGTACTTC. Its protein is CSARGSGTGGAETQYF.

This clonotype was counted many times. The chain carries TRBV28 and TRBJ1-1, with TRBD1 as a possible D gene (5 bases). V shed 5 bases and J shed 7 bases, with 8 bases lying between them. Germline CDR1 and CDR2: MDHEN and SYDVKM. The CDR3 is 11 amino acids. CDR3 region: CASSTGFEAFF. In nucleotides, the CDR3 is TGTGCCAGCAGTACAGGATTTGAAGCTTTCTTT.

In its sample, this clonotype was seen many times. The chain is built from TRBV3-1 and TRBJ2-5; unclear D gene. Trimming removed 0 bases at V and 4 bases at J, with 9 bases between. This CDR3 contains 14 residues. The germline V gene has CDR1 LGHDT and CDR2 YNNKEL (reference sequence). The CDR3 is CASSQDGSRETQYF. In nucleotides, the CDR3 is TGTGCCAGCAGCCAAGACGGTAGCCGAGAGACCCAGTACTTC.

This clonotype occurred many times. The chain carries TRBV29-1 and TRBJ1-5; D is unresolved. The V gene's germline CDR1 is SQVTM and CDR2 ANQGSEA. This CDR3 contains 14 residues. Trimming cost V 4 bases and J 0 bases, with 10 bases left between them. The CDR3 loop reads CSVAAGDSNQPQHF. The CDR3 DNA follows: TGCAGCGTTGCGGCCGGAGATAGCAATCAGCCCCAGCATTTT.

There are a few counts of this clonotype. The rearrangement links TRBV18 to TRBJ2-6; D is unclear. V dropped 3 bases and J dropped 0 bases, with 3 bases sitting between them. The CDR3 extends over 14 amino acids. Looked up from germline, CDR1 is KGHSH and CDR2 is LQKENI. CDR3 region: CASSPSSGANVLTF. Here the CDR3 DNA reads TGTGCCAGCTCACCTTCCTCTGGGGCCAACGTCCTGACTTTC.

This clonotype is a singleton in its sample. The chain has TRBV29-1 and TRBJ1-3; D gene ambiguous. Germline assignment: CDR1 SQVTM and CDR2 ANQGSEA. V gave up 4 bases and J gave up 1 base, with 8 bases separating them. CDR3 length: 13 amino acids. CDR3 coding DNA: TGCAGCGTTGGCGCAAGTTCTGGAAACACCATATATTTT. As protein: CSVGASSGNTIYF.

This clonotype was picked up many times. The chain links TRBV20-1 to TRBJ2-7; D assignment may be TRBD1 or TRBD2 (5 bases each). CDR1 and CDR2 from the germline V gene are DFQATT and SNEGSKA (reference sequence). V shed 6 bases and J shed 3 bases, with 18 bases lying between them. The CDR3 contains 14 residues. DNA of the CDR3: TGCAGTGCCCCCGAGGGGTCATTAAACTACGAGCAGTACTTC. Translation: CSAPEGSLNYEQYF.

This clonotype has at least ten counts. The rearrangement joins TRBV5-1 to TRBJ1-5; 8 bases agree with TRBD1. V trimming: 2 bases; J trimming: 8 bases; junction bases outside the gene matches: 3. CDR3 length: 13 residues. Per germline, CDR1 SGHRS and CDR2 YFSETQ. DNA for the CDR3: TGCGCCAGCAGCTTTGGACAGGGCGAGCCCCAGCATTTT. This codes for CASSFGQGEPQHF.

This clonotype qualifies as medium-sized (0.01 to 0.1%). The chain has TRBV6-5 and TRBJ2-1; TRBD2 matches 7 bases. Looked up from germline, CDR1 is MNHEY and CDR2 is SVGAGI. This CDR3 is 15 amino acids long. V shed 3 bases and J 4 bases; nucleotides not matched to a gene: 6. DNA for the CDR3: TGTGCCAGCAGTTATTCCGGGAGGACTTACAATGAGCAGTTCTTC. Translating gives CASSYSGRTYNEQFF.

The chain has TRBV23-1 and TRBJ2-5, with D possibly TRBD1 on 5 matching bases. TRBV23-1 is sorted into the ORF group, with uncertain function. CDR3 length: 14 amino acids. Trimming removed 1 base at V and 5 bases at J, with 11 bases between. This chain's CDR3 is CASSQLYGAETQYF. CDR3 bases: TGCGCCAGCAGTCAATTGTATGGGGCTGAGACCCAGTACTTC.

This clonotype was seen repeatedly, ten times or more. The chain carries TRBV10-2 and TRBJ1-1; no clear D gene. The CDR3 sequence is 13 residues long. The V and J ends lost 9 bases and 0 bases respectively, with 11 bases between them. Germline V gives CDR1 WSHSY, CDR2 SAAADI. The CDR3 here is CASHMTMNTEAFF. In DNA form, the CDR3 reads TGCGCCAGTCATATGACTATGAACACTGAAGCTTTCTTT.